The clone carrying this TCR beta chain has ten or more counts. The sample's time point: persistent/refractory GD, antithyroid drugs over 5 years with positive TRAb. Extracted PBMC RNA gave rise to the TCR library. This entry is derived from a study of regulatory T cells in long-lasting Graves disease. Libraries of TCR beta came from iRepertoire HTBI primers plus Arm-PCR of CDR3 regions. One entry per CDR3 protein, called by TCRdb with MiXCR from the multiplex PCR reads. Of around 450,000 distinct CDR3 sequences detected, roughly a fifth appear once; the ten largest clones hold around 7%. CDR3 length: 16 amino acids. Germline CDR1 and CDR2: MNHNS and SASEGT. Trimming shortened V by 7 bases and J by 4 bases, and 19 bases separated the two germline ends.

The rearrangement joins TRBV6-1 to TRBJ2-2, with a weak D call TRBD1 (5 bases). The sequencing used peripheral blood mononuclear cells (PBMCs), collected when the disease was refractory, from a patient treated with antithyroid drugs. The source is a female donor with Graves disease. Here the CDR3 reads CASIPQGSFGTGELFF. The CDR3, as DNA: TGTGCCAGCATTCCTCAGGGTTCGTTCGGCACCGGGGAGCTGTTTTTT.